The clone carrying this TCR beta chain was counted between two and nine times. Sequenced by immunoSEQ multiplex PCR; TCRdb stores in-frame clones only, minus some. The sample has 90,000 to 120,000 clones, around 88% seen once. This entry is derived from a study of blood T cell repertoires in COVID-19. In the study overall: Acute-phase and convalescent COVID-19 samples originated in the United States, Italy and Spain. PBMCs, B-cell-depleted T cells, or T cells provided the cDNA or gDNA that made up the material.

V lost 0 bases and J lost 4, with 5 bases in between. The CDR3 spans 13 residues. CDR1 and CDR2 from the germline V gene are SEHNR and FQNEAQ (reference sequence). This chain uses TRBV7-9 with TRBJ2-3; D gene uncertain. This sequence was found in a man aged 50-59 years with active or convalescent COVID-19. The sample taken for sequencing was peripheral blood. This chain's CDR3 is CASSLAVADTQYF. As DNA, the CDR3 is TGTGCCAGCAGCTTAGCGGTAGCAGATACGCAGTATTTT.